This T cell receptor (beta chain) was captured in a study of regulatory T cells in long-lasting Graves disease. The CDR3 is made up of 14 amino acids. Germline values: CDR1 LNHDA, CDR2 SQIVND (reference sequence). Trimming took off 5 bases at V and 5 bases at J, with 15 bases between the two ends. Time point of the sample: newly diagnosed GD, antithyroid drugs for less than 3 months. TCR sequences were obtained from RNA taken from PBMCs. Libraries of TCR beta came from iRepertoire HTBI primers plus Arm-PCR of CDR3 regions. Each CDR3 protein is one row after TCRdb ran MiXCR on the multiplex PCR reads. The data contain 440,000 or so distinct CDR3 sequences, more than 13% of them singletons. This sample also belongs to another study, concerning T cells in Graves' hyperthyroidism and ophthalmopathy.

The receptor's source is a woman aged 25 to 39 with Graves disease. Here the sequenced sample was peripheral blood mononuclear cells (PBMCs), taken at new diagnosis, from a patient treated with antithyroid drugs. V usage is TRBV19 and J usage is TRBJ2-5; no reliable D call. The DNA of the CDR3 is TGTGCCAGTAGTCTCCTGGCCATGTGGGAGACCCAGTACTTC. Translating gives CASSLLAMWETQYF.